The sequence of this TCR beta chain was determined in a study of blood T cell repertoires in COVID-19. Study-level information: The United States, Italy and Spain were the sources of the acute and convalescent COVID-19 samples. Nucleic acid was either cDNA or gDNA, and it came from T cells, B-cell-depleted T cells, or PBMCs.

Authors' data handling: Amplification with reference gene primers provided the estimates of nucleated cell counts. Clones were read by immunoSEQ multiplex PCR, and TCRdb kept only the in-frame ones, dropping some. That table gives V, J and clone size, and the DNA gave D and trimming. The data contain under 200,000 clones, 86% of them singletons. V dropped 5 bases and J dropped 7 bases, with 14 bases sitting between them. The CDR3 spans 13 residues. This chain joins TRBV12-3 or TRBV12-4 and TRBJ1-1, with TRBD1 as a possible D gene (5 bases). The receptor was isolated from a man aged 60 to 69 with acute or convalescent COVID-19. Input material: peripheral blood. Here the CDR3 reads CASSPGLGLEAFF. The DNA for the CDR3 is TGTGCCAGCAGTCCGGGACTGGGACTTGAAGCTTTCTTT.